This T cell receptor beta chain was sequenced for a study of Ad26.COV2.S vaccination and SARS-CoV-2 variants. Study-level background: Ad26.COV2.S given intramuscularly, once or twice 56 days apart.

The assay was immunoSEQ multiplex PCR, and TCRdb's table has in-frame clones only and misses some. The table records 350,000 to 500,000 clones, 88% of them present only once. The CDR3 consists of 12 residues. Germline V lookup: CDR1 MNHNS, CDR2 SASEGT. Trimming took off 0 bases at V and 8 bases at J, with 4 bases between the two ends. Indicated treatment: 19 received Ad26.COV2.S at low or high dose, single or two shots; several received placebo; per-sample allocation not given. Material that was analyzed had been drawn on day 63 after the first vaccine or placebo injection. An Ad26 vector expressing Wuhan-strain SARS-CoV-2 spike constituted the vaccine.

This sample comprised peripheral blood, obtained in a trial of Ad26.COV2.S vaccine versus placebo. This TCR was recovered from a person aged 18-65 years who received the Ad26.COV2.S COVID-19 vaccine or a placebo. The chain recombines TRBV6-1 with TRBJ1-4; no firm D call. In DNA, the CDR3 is TGTGCCAGCAGTGAAGCGTGGGAAAAACTGTTTTTT. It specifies CASSEAWEKLFF.